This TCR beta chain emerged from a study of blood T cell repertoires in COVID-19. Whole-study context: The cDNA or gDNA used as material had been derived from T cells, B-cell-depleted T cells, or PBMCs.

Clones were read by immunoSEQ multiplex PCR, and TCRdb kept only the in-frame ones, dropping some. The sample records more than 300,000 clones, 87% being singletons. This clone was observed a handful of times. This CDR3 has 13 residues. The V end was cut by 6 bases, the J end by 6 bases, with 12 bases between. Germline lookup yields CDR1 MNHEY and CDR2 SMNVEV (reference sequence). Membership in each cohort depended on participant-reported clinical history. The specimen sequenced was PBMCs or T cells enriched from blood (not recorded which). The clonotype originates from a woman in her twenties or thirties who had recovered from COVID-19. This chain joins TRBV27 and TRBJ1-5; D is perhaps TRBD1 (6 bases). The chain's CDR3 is CASSSQGPQPQHF. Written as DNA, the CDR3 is TGTGCCAGCAGCTCACAGGGACCTCAGCCCCAGCATTTT.